The rows below give T cell receptor beta chains drawn from one sample of a study of cytomegalovirus exposure and HLA in healthy donors. Sequencing was performed with immunoSEQ multiplex PCR; in TCRdb, only in-frame clones are kept and a portion is missing. The table has about 170,000 clones, 80% to 85% seen once; the top ten hold about 0.37%. Input material: PBMCs. These receptor sequences come from a boy under 10 years old in good health and CMV-seronegative. CDR3s include the opening cysteine and the closing phenylalanine or tryptophan.

v_call cdr3_aa
TRBV11-2 CASSLASNTEAFF
TRBV6-1 CASSSGRASSSEQFF
TRBV25-1 CASSDRTGAYAQYF
TRBV9 CASSSRGGGIAYNEQFF
TRBV5-1 CASSFRGTGGEKLFF
TRBV7-9 CASSLARTSGRYNEQFF
TRBV2 CGFRSVVHEQYF
TRBV4-1 CASSQDPREGILSNQPQHF
TRBV6-5 CASSPMWGDEQFF
TRBV19 CASSNGQGTNYGYTF
TRBV5-1 CASSVTSGTALPRSPGYTF
TRBV28 CASRTRDPNEQFF
TRBV5-1 CASSLAGDSVSQETQYF
TRBV2 CASREGPEQYF
TRBV9 CASSTIPNEQFF
TRBV11-2 CASSFRQGNGYTF
TRBV19 CASTPGSRVVNEQYF
TRBV27 CASSPGRGLAGQYF
TRBV18 CASSPPSGEYYEQYF
TRBV29-1 CSVRRQNTEAFF
TRBV28 CASSSTVDTEAFF
TRBV12-5 CASGLVLSTLGDQPQHF
TRBV7-6 CASSSIPPGQGVVSSGANVLTF
TRBV6-5 CASSSLGREYGYTF